This T cell receptor (beta chain) was obtained from a study of cytomegalovirus exposure and HLA in healthy donors (dated by TCRdb to 2016 to 2017). The study in broad terms: The 500 to 800 repertoires of the first cohort and the roughly 110 validation repertoires were produced on the same platform, according to a later analysis. The study was designed to test whether signatures of past pathogen exposure could be identified by cataloging public T cell receptors. The study combined high-throughput TCR immunosequencing, statistical association of individual TCRs with disease status, and machine learning to predict cytomegalovirus infection status. Along with the approximately 700-subject first cohort, a separate validation cohort of over 90 different subjects was used.

To prepare the library, the immunoSEQ multiplex PCR assay was applied. As for how the authors treated the data: A statistical classification framework was developed to diagnose cytomegalovirus status using the catalog of TCR beta chain sequences. Entries here come from immuneACCESS through TCRdb and include only in-frame sequences with V and J called. Some clones fail to appear in such tables; in the studies checked, an unresolved V gene covers under half of the shortfall, and the cause of the remainder is unknown. That table supplies the V and J calls and clone size; D and trimming were determined from the DNA. Counted in this sample were approximately 130,000 clones; 70% to 90% of them appeared once. Jointly, the top ten make up approximately 2% of the sample. CDR1 and CDR2 are read off the germline V gene as SNHLY and FYNNEI. Including cysteine and phenylalanine, the CDR3 has 16 amino acids. CDR3 DNA is the only sequence kept; it has 48 bases, read in frame from the first base. V loses 4 bases at its end and J loses 3 bases; junction bases beyond the gene matches: 7.

Worth noting for this clone: Its antigen remains unidentified. No base quality values were provided; no much bigger clone lies one nucleotide off.

The donors were included in the validation cohort of around 120 subjects, a group kept apart from the roughly 730-subject first cohort. General study outcomes and caveats: In both the original and validation cohorts, the classifier was reported to diagnose cytomegalovirus status with high specificity and sensitivity. The authors suggested that the approach could potentially be extended to other disease states and immunological phenotypes. In vitro tests confirmed that three of the cytomegalovirus-associated TCR beta chains recognize cytomegalovirus antigens. The study gave a list of about 170 TCR beta chains associated with cytomegalovirus. The validation cohort had no HLA typing available for a later analysis, so co-occurrence within that cohort was assessed over all 130 or so repertoires. Most TCR sequences were seen in very few donors, while some public TCRs were found in many individuals. In a later analysis, TCRs clustered in the first cohort were found to also tend to co-occur in the approximately 120 validation repertoires, with 94% of cluster scores above 0.

Sample: PBMCs. Recombination joined TRBV2 with TRBJ2-7; the junction holds 12 bases that match TRBD2. This TCR was sampled from a woman under 30 in good health and CMV-seronegative. The bases read TGTGCCAGCAGTGGACCTAGGACTAGCGGGGACTACGAGCAGTACTTC. This gives the protein CASSGPRTSGDYEQYF.